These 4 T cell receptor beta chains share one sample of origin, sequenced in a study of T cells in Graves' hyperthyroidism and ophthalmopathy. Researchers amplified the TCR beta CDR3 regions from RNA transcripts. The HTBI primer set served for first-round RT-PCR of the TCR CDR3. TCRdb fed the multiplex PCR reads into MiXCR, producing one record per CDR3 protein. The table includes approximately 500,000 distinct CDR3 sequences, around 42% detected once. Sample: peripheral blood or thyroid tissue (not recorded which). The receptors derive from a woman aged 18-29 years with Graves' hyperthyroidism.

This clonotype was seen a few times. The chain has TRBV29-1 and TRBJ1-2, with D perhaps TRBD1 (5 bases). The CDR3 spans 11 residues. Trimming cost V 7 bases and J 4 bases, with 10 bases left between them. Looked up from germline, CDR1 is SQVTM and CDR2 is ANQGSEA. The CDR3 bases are TGCAGCGCCGGGACCGTCTATGGCTACACCTTC. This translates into CSAGTVYGYTF. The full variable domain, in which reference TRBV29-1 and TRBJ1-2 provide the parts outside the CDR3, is SAVISQKPSRDICQRGTSLTIQCQVDSQVTMMFWYRQQPGQSLTLIATANQGSEATYESGFVIDKFPISRPNLTFSTLTVSNMSPEDSSIYLCSAGTVYGYTFGSGTRLTVV.

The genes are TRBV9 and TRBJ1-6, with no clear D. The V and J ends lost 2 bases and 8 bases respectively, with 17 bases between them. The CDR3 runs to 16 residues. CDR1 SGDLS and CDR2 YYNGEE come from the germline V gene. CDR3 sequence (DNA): TGTGCCAGCAGCGTGGGTGTAGGCAATCGGGATTCACCCCTCCACTTT. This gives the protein CASSVGVGNRDSPLHF.

CDR3 residues: CASLGRDRGETQYF. The DNA of the CDR3 is TGTGCCAGCCTCGGACGGGATAGGGGAGAGACCCAGTACTTC. The rearrangement joins TRBV6-1 to TRBJ2-5; D is tentatively TRBD1 or TRBD2 (5 bases each). Germline CDR1 is MNHNS and CDR2 is SASEGT. The CDR3 runs 14 residues. Trimming removed 8 bases from V and 4 bases from J, with 17 bases in between.

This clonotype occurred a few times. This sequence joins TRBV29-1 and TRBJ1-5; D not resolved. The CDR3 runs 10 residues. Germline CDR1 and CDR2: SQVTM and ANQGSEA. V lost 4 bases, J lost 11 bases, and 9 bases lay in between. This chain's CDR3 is CSVVVQAQHF. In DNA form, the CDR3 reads TGCAGCGTTGTTGTGCAGGCCCAGCATTTT.